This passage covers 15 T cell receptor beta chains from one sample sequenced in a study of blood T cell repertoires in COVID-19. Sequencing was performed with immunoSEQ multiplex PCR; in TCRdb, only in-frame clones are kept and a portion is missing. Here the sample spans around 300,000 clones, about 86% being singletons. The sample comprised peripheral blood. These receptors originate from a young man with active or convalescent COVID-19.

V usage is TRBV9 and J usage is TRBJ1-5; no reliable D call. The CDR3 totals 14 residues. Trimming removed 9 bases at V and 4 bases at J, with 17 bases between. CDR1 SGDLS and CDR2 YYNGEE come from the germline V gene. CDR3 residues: CAISPPERNQPQHF. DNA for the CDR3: TGTGCCATTTCCCCCCCGGAGAGAAATCAGCCCCAGCATTTT.

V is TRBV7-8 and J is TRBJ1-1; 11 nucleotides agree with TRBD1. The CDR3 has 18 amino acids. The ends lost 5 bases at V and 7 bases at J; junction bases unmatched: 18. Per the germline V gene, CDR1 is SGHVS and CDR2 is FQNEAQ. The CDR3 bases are TGTGCCAGCAGCACTCGATATGGACAGGGGGCCCCTCCAATTGAAGCTTTCTTT. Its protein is CASSTRYGQGAPPIEAFF.

CDR3 protein: CASSPQSLAGGPGGELFF. CDR3 in DNA: TGCGCCAGCAGCCCCCAATCCCTAGCGGGGGGGCCCGGCGGGGAGCTGTTTTTT. The chain links TRBV5-1 to TRBJ2-2; 12 positions agree with TRBD2. The CDR3 length is 18 residues. The trim removed 4 bases at V and 7 bases at J, leaving 14 bases unmatched. The V gene's germline CDR1 is SGHRS and CDR2 YFSETQ.

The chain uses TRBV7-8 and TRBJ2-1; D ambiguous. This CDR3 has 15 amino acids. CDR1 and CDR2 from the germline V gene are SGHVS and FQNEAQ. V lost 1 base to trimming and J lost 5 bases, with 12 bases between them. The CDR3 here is CASSLDPSGDNEQFF. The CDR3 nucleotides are TGTGCCAGCAGCTTAGATCCGTCGGGTGACAATGAGCAGTTCTTC.

The CDR3 spells CASSQNRGTNYGYTF. The CDR3 nucleotides are TGCGCCAGCAGCCAGAATCGGGGGACTAACTATGGCTACACCTTC. J is TRBJ1-2 and V is TRBV4-3; TRBD1 might be the D (5 bases). Trimming removed 3 bases at V and 0 bases at J, with 11 bases between. The germline V gene has CDR1 LGHNA and CDR2 YSLEER. CDR3 length: 15 residues.

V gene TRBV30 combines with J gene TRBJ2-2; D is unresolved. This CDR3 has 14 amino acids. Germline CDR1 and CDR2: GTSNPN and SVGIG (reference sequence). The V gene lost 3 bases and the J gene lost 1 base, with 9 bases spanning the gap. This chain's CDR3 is CAWRTSRNTGELFF. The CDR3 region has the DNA TGTGCCTGGAGGACTTCCAGGAACACCGGGGAGCTGTTTTTT.

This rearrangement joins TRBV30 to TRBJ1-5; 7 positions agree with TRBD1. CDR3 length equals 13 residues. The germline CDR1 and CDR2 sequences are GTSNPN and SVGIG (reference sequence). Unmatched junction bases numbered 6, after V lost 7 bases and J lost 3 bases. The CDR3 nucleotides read TGTGCCTCCTCGACAGGGATCAATCAGCCCCAGCATTTT. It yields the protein CASSTGINQPQHF.

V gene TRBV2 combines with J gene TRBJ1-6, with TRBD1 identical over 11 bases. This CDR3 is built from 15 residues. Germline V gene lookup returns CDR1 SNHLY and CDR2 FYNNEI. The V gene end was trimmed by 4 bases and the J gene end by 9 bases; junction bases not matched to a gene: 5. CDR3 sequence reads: CASSADRGPTSPLHF. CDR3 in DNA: TGTGCCAGCAGTGCGGACAGGGGGCCTACTTCACCCCTCCACTTT.

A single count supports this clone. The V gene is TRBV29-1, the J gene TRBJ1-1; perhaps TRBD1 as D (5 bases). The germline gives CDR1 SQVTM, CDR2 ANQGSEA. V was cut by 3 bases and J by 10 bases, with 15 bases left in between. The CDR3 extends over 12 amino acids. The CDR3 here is CSVDISGAPAFF. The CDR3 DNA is TGCAGCGTTGACATCAGCGGGGCGCCAGCTTTCTTT. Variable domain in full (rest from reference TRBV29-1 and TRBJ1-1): SAVISQKPSRDICQRGTSLTIQCQVDSQVTMMFWYRQQPGQSLTLIATANQGSEATYESGFVIDKFPISRPNLTFSTLTVSNMSPEDSSIYLCSVDISGAPAFFGQGTRLTVV.

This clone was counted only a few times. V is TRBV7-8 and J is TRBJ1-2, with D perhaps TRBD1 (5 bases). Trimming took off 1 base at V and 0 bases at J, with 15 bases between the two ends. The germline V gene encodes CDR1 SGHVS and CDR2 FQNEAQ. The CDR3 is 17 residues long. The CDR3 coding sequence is TGTGCCAGCAGCTTAGTAGGAGGCGGGACGGCTAACTATGGCTACACCTTC. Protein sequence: CASSLVGGGTANYGYTF.

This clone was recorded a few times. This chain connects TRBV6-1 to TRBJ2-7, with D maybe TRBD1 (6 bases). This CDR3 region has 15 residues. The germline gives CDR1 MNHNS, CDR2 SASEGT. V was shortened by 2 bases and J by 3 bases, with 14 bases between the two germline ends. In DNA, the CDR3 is TGTGCCAGCAGTGAAAGTCAGGGGACCTTCTACGAGCAGTACTTC. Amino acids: CASSESQGTFYEQYF.

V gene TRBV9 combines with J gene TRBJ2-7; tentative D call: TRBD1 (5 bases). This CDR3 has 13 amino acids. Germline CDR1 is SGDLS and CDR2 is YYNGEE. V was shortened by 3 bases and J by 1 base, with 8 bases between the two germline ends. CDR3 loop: CASSAPGSYEQYF. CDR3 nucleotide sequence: TGTGCCAGCAGCGCCCCAGGGTCCTACGAGCAGTACTTC.

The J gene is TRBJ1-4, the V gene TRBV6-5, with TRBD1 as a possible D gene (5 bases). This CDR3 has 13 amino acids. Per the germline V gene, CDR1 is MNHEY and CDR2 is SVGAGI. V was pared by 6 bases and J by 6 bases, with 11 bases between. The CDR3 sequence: CASSLGPDEKLFF. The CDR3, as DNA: TGTGCCAGCAGCTTGGGGCCGGATGAAAAACTGTTTTTT.

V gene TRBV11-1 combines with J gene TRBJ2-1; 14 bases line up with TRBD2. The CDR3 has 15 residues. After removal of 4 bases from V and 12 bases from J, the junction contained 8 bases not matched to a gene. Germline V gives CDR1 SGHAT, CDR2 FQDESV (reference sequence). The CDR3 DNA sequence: TGTGCCAGCAGCTCCTGGACTAGCGGGGGGAAGGGGCAGTTCTTC. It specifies CASSSWTSGGKGQFF.

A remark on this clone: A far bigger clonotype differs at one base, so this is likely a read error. CDR3 sequence reads: CASSPGTGSYEQYF. In DNA, the CDR3 is TGTGCCAGCAGCCCCGGGACAGGGTCCTACGAGCAGTACTTC. The chain couples TRBV6-5 to TRBJ2-7; TRBD1 aligns across 9 bases. Germline V gene sequence: CDR1 MNHEY, CDR2 SVGAGI. CDR3 size: 14 residues. J lost 1 base, V lost 6 bases, and 4 bases had no gene match.